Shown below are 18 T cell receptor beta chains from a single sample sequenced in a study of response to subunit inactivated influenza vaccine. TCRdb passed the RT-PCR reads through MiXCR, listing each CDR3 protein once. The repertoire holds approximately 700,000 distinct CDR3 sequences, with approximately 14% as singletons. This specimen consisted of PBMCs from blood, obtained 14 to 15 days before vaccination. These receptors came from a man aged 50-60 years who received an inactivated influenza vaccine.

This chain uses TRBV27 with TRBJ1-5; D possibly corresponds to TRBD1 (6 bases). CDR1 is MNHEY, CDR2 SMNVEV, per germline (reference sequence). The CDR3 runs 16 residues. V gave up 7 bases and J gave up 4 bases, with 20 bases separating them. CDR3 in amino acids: CASKRGGGYQNQPQHF. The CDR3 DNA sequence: TGTGCCAGCAAAAGGGGGGGCGGTTACCAGAATCAGCCCCAGCATTTT.

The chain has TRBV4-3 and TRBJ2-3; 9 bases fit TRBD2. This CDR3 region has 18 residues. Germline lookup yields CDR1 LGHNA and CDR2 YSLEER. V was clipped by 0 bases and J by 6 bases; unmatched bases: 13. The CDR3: CASSQDLVQREAGDTQYF. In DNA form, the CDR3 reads TGCGCCAGCAGCCAAGATCTGGTCCAGCGGGAGGCAGGGGATACGCAGTATTTT.

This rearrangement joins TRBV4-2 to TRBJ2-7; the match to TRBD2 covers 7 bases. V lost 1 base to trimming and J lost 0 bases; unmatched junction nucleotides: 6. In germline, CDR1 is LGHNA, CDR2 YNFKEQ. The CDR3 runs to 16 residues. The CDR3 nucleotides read TGTGCCAGCAGCCAAGGGGCTAGCGGTTTCTCCTACGAGCAGTACTTC. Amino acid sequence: CASSQGASGFSYEQYF.

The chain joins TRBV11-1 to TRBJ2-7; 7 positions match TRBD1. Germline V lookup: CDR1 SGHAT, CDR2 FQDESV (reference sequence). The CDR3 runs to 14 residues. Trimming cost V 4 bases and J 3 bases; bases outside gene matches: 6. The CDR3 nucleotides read TGTGCCAGCAGCTCCTCGGACAGGTTCTACGAGCAGTACTTC. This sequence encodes CASSSSDRFYEQYF.

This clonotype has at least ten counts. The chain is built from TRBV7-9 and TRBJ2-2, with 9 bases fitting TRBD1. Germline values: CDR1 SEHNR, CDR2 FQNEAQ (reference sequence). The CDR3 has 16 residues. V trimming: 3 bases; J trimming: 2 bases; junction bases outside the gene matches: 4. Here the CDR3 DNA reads TGTGCCAGCAGCTTGGGACAGGGCGAAAACACCGGGGAGCTGTTTTTT. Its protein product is CASSLGQGENTGELFF. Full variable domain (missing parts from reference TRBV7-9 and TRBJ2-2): DTGVSQNPRHKITKRGQNVTFRCDPISEHNRLYWYRQTLGQGPEFLTYFQNEAQLEKSRLLSDRFSAERPKGSFSTLEIQRTEQGDSAMYLCASSLGQGENTGELFFGEGSRLTVL.

The CDR3 loop reads CASSSGAKLFF. In nucleotides, the CDR3 is TGTGCCAGCAGTTCGGGTGCAAAACTGTTTTTT. The chain links TRBV28 to TRBJ1-4; the D is unclear. Looked up from germline, CDR1 is MDHEN and CDR2 is SYDVKM. This CDR3 contains 11 residues. V was shortened by 4 bases and J by 10 bases, with 7 bases between the two germline ends.

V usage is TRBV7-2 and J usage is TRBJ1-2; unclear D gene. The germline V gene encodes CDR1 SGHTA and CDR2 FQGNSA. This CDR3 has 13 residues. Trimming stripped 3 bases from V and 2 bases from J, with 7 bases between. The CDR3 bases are TGTGCCAGCAGCTTTGCGGGGAACTATGGCTACACCTTC. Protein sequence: CASSFAGNYGYTF.

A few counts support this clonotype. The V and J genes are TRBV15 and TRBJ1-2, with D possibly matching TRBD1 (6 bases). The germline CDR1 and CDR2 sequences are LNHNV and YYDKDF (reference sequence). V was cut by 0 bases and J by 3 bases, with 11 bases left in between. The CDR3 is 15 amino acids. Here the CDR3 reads CATSRESAGDYGYTF. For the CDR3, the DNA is TGTGCCACCAGCAGAGAATCGGCAGGGGACTATGGCTACACCTTC.

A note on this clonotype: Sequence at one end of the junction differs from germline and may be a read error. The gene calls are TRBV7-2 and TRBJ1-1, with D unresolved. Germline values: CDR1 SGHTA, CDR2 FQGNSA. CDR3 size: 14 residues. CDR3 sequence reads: CASSPVIRNTEAFF. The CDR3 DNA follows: TGTGCCAGCAGCCCAGTAATCCGGAACACAGAAGCTTTCTTT. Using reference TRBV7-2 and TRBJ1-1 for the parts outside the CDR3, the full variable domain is GAGVSQSPSNKVTEKGKDVELRCDPISGHTALYWYRQSLGQGLEFLIYFQGNSAPDKSGLPSDRFSAERTGGSVSTLTIQRTQQEDSAVYLCASSPVIRNTEAFFGQGTRLTVV.

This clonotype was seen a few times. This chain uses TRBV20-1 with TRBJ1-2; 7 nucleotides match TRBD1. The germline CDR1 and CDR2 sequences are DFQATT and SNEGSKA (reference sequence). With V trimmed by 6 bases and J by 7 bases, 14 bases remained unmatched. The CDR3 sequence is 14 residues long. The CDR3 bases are TGCAGTGCCGCCCCAACCGGGACAGCGCCTGGCTACACCTTC. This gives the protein CSAAPTGTAPGYTF.

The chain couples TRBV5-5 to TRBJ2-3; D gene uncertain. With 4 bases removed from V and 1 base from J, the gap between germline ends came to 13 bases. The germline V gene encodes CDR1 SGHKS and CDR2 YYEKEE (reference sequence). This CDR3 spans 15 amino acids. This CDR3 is CASSQSLHGTDTQYF. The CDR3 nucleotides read TGTGCCAGCAGCCAATCGCTGCACGGCACAGATACGCAGTATTTT.

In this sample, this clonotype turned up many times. CDR3 in amino acids: CASSLAGDYNEQFF. CDR3 sequence (DNA): TGTGCCAGCAGTTTAGCGGGGGACTACAATGAGCAGTTCTTC. The chain recombines TRBV12-3 or TRBV12-4 with TRBJ2-1; D is possibly TRBD1 or TRBD2 (5 bases each). The CDR3 covers 14 residues. V was trimmed by 0 bases and J by 3 bases, leaving 6 bases between them.

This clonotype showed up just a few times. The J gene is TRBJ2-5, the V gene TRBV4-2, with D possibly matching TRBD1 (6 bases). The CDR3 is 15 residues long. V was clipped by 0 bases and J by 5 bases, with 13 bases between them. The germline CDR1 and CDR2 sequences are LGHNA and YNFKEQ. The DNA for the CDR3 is TGTGCCAGCAGCCAAGAGGACAGAGGGCTCGAGACCCAGTACTTC. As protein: CASSQEDRGLETQYF.

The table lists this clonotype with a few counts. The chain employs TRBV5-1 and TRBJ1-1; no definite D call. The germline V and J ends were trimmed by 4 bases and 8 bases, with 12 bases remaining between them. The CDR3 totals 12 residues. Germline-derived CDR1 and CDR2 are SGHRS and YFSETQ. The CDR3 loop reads CASSPGLGEAFF. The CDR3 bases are TGCGCCAGCAGCCCCGGGTTAGGGGAAGCTTTCTTT.

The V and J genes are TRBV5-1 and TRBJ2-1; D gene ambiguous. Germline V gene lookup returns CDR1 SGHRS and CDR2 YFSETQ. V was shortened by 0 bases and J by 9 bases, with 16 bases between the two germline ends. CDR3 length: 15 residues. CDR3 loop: CASSLVAPPLGEQFF. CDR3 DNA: TGCGCCAGCAGCTTGGTGGCTCCGCCCCTGGGTGAGCAGTTCTTC.

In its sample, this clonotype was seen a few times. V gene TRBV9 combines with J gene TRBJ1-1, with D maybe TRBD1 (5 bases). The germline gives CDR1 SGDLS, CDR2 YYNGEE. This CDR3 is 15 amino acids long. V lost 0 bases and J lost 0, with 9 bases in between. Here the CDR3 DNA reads TGTGCCAGCAGCGTAGGGGGCAGCCTGAACACTGAAGCTTTCTTT. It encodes CASSVGGSLNTEAFF. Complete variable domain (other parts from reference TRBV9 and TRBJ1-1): DSGVTQTPKHLITATGQRVTLRCSPRSGDLSVYWYQQSLDQGLQFLIQYYNGEERAKGNILERFSAQQFPDLHSELNLSSLELGDSALYFCASSVGGSLNTEAFFGQGTRLTVV.

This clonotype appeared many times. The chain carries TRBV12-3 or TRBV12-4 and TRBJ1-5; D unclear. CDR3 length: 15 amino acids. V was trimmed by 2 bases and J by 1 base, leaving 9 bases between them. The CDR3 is CASSLSLSSNQPQHF. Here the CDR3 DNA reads TGTGCCAGCAGTTTAAGTCTGTCGAGCAATCAGCCCCAGCATTTT.

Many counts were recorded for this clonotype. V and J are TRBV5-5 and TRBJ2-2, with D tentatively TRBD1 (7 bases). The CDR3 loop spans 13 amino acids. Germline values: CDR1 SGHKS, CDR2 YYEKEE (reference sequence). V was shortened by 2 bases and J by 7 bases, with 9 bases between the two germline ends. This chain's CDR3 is CASSFQGGGELFF. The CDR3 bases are TGTGCCAGCAGCTTTCAGGGGGGCGGGGAGCTGTTTTTT.